The clone carrying this T cell receptor (beta chain) was found a few times. In Cohort 3, a recovered donor had either two negative PCRs, clearance, or symptom resolution. This record belongs to a study of blood T cell repertoires in COVID-19. Only in-frame clones appear in the TCRdb table, and some are missing; sequencing was by immunoSEQ multiplex PCR. The sample has fewer than 350,000 clones; around 88% are singletons. CDR3 length: 15 amino acids. J was trimmed by 3 bases and V by 6 bases; bases with no gene match: 10. Per the germline V gene, CDR1 is SGHAT and CDR2 is FQNNGV. V gene TRBV11-2 combines with J gene TRBJ1-2, with 7 bases fitting TRBD1. This TCR was recovered from a woman aged 40 to 50 who had recovered from COVID-19. Sequencing was done on a sample of PBMCs or T cells enriched from blood (not recorded which). The CDR3 bases are TGTGCCAGCAGACACAGTGGGACAGACTACTATGGCTACACCTTC. It yields the protein CASRHSGTDYYGYTF.